Listed here are 7 T cell receptor beta chains from one sample, sequenced in a study of beta chain features in type 1 diabetes. The whole isolated RNA underwent reverse transcription, so sequencing captured expressed TCRB transcripts. The repertoire was sequenced with immunoSEQ multiplex PCR; TCRdb's copy has only in-frame clones and lacks some. The sample has around 150,000 clones, roughly 8.1% seen once; the top ten hold 0.65%. The sequenced sample was central memory CD4+ T cells from blood. These receptors all come from a man aged 18 to 29 in good health.

The chain joins TRBV7-9 to TRBJ2-5; TRBD1 is a possible D gene (6 bases). The CDR3 has 14 amino acids. Per the germline V gene, CDR1 is SEHNR and CDR2 is FQNEAQ (reference sequence). The V end lost 1 base, the J end lost 1 base, and 7 bases lay between the germline ends. This CDR3 reads CASSLGTAQETQYF. The CDR3 DNA follows: TGTGCCAGCAGCTTAGGGACAGCCCAAGAGACCCAGTACTTC.

This clone was recorded a few times. This rearrangement joins TRBV7-2 to TRBJ1-5, with D possibly matching TRBD1 (5 bases). CDR1 SGHTA and CDR2 FQGNSA come from the germline V gene. V shed 3 bases and J shed 4 bases, with 16 bases lying between them. The CDR3 runs to 16 residues. This chain's CDR3 is CASSLGTARGNQPQHF. Written as DNA, the CDR3 is TGTGCCAGCAGCTTGGGGACCGCCCGGGGGAATCAGCCCCAGCATTTT.

The chain is built from TRBV9 and TRBJ2-1; 12 bases are shared with TRBD1. CDR3 length equals 14 residues. V shed 0 bases, J shed 9 bases, and the junction held 1 base outside the gene matches. From germline, CDR1 is SGDLS and CDR2 YYNGEE. The CDR3 DNA sequence: TGTGCCAGCAGCGTAGGGGACAGGGGGCGTGAGCAGTTCTTC. It translates to CASSVGDRGREQFF. Full variable domain (outside the CDR3, taken from reference TRBV9 and TRBJ2-1): DSGVTQTPKHLITATGQRVTLRCSPRSGDLSVYWYQQSLDQGLQFLIQYYNGEERAKGNILERFSAQQFPDLHSELNLSSLELGDSALYFCASSVGDRGREQFFGPGTRLTVL.

In its sample, this clone was seen a few times. The rearrangement uses TRBV7-2 and TRBJ2-3; no clear D gene. V was clipped by 0 bases and J by 5 bases, with 15 bases between them. In germline, CDR1 is SGHTA, CDR2 FQGNSA. This CDR3 comprises 16 residues. Written as DNA, the CDR3 is TGTGCCAGCAGCTTAGCGTCTAGTGGATTCGTAGATACGCAGTATTTT. Translating gives CASSLASSGFVDTQYF.

The chain recombines TRBV7-3 with TRBJ2-3, with D possibly matching TRBD2 (6 bases). This CDR3 spans 15 amino acids. The germline V gene has CDR1 SGHTA and CDR2 FQGTGA. Trimming left V 2 bases short and J 1 base short, with 10 bases between. For the CDR3, the DNA is TGTGCCAGCAGCTTAGGGAGGATGGGCACAGATACGCAGTATTTT. This encodes CASSLGRMGTDTQYF.

There are a few counts of this clone. The chain joins TRBV15 to TRBJ2-2; the D gene is possibly TRBD2 (6 bases). The V end was cut by 0 bases, the J end by 5 bases, with 13 bases between. The CDR3 contains 16 residues. Looked up from germline, CDR1 is LNHNV and CDR2 is YYDKDF (reference sequence). CDR3 in amino acids: CATSRDRTTFTGELFF. CDR3 nucleotide sequence: TGTGCCACCAGCAGAGACCGGACTACCTTTACCGGGGAGCTGTTTTTT.

This clone has a handful of counts. The chain employs TRBV5-4 and TRBJ1-2; 7 nucleotides line up with TRBD1. Germline assignment: CDR1 SGHNT and CDR2 YYREEE (reference sequence). V trimming: 5 bases; J trimming: 7 bases; junction bases outside the gene matches: 8. The CDR3 is 13 amino acids. As DNA, the CDR3 is TGTGCCAGCAGGTCCGGGACAGCGGTTGGCTACACCTTC. Amino acids: CASRSGTAVGYTF.